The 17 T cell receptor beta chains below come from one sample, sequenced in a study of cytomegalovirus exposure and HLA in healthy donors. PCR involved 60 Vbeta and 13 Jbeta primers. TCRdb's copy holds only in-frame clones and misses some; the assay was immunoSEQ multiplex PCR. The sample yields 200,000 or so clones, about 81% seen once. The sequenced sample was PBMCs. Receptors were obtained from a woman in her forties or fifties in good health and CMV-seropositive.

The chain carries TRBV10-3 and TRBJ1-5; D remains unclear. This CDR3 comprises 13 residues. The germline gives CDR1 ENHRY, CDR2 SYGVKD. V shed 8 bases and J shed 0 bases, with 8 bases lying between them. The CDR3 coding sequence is TGTGCCATCCGCCAGTATAGCAATCAGCCCCAGCATTTT. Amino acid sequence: CAIRQYSNQPQHF.

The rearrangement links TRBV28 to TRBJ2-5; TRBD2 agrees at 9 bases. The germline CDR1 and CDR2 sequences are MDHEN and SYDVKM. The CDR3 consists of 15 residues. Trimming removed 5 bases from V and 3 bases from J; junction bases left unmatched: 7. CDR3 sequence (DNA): TGTGCCAGCAGTCACCAGGGACTAGCCGAAGAGACCCAGTACTTC. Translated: CASSHQGLAEETQYF.

The CDR3 protein is CASSAGTGGPYEQYF. The CDR3 DNA is TGTGCCAGTAGTGCCGGGACAGGGGGTCCCTACGAGCAGTACTTC. The chain has TRBV19 and TRBJ2-7, with 11 bases fitting TRBD1. The ends lost 5 bases at V and 2 bases at J; junction bases unmatched: 5. Germline CDR1 LNHDA, CDR2 SQIVND (reference sequence). This CDR3 has 15 residues.

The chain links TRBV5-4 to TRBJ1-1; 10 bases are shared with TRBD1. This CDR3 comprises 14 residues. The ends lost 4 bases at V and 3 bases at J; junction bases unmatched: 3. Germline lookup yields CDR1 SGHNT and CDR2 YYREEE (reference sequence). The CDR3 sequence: CASSRGTGDTEAFF. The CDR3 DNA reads TGTGCCAGCAGCAGAGGGACAGGGGACACTGAAGCTTTCTTT.

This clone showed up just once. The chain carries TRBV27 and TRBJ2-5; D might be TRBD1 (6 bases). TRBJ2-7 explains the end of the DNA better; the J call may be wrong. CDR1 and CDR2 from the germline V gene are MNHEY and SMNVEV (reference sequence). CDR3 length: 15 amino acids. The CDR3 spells CASSPGQSTVYEQYF. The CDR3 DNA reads TGTGCCAGCAGTCCCGGACAGAGCACGGTCTACGAGCAGTACTTC.

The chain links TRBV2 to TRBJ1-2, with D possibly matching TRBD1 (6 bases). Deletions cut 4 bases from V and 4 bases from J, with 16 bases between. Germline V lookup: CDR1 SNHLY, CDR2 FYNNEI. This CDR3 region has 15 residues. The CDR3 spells CASSVLNGGLYGYTF. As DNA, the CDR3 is TGTGCCAGCAGTGTCTTAAATGGGGGCCTCTATGGCTACACCTTC. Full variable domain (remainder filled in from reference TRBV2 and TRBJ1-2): EPEVTQTPSHQVTQMGQEVILRCVPISNHLYFYWYRQILGQKVEFLVSFYNNEISEKSEIFDDQFSVERPDGSNFTLKIRSTKLEDSAMYFCASSVLNGGLYGYTFGSGTRLTVV.

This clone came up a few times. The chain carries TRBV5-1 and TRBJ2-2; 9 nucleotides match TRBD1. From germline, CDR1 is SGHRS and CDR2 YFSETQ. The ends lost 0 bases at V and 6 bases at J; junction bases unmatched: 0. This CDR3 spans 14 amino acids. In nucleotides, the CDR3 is TGCGCCAGCAGCTTGGGACAGGGGGCCGGGGAGCTGTTTTTT. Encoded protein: CASSLGQGAGELFF.

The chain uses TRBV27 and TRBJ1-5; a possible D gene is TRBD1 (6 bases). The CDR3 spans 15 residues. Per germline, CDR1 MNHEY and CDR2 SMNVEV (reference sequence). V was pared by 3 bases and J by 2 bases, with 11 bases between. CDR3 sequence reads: CASSFQGTGNQPQHF. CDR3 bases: TGTGCCAGCAGTTTTCAGGGGACCGGCAATCAGCCCCAGCATTTT.

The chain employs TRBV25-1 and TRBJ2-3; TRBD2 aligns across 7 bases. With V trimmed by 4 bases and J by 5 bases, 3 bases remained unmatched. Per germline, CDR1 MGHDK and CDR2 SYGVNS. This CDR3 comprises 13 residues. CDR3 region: CASSAGGRDTQYF. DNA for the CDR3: TGTGCCAGCAGTGCGGGGGGAAGAGATACGCAGTATTTT. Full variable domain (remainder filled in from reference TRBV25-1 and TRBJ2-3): EADIYQTPRYLVIGTGKKITLECSQTMGHDKMYWYQQDPGMELHLIHYSYGVNSTEKGDLSSESTVSRIRTEHFPLTLESARPSHTSQYLCASSAGGRDTQYFGPGTRLTVL.

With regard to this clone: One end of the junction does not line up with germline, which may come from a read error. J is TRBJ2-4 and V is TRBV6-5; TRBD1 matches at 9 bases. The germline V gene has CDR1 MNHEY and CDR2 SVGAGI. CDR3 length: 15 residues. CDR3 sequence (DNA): TGTGCCAGCAGTTACTCGACGGACAGGGGTAACAGTCAGTACTTC. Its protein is CASSYSTDRGNSQYF.

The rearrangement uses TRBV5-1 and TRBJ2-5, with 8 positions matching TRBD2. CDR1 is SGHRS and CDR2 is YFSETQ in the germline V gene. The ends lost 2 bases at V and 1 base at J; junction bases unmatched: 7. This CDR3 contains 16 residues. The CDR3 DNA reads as TGCGCCAGCAGCTTCGACGGGAGGGGGTTCCAAGAGACCCAGTACTTC. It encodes CASSFDGRGFQETQYF.

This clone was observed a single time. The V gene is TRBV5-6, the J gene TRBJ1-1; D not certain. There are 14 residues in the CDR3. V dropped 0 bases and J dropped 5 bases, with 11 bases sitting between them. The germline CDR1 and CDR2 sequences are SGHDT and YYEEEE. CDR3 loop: CASSLVAGGTEAFF. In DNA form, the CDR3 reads TGTGCCAGCAGCTTGGTGGCAGGAGGAACTGAAGCTTTCTTT.

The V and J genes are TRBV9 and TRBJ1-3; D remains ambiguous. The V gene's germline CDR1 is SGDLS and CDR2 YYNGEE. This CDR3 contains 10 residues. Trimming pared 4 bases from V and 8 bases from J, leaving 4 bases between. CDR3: CASSSDTIYF. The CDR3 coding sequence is TGTGCCAGCAGCTCAGACACCATATATTTT.

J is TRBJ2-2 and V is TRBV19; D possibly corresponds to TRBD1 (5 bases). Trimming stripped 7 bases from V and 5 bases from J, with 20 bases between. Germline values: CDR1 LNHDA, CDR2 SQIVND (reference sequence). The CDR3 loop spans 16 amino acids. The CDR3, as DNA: TGTGCCAGTACTTCAAGGGCAGGGCAACCAACCGGGGAGCTGTTTTTT. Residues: CASTSRAGQPTGELFF.

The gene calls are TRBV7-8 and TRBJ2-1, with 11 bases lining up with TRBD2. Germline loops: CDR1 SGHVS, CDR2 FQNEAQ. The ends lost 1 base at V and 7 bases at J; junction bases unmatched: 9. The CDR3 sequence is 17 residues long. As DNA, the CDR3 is TGTGCCAGCAGCTTAGAAAGAGTAGCGGGGGGGCAGAATGAGCAGTTCTTC. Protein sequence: CASSLERVAGGQNEQFF.

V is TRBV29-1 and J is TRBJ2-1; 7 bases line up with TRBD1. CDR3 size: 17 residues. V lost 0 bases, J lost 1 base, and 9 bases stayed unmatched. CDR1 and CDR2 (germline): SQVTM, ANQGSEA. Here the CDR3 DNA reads TGCAGCGTTGAAGAGAACAGGGGTTTGGGGTCCTACAATGAGCAGTTCTTC. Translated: CSVEENRGLGSYNEQFF.

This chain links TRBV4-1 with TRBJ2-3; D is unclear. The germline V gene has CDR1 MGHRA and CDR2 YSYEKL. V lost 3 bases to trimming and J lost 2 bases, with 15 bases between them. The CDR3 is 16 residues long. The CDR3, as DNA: TGCGCCAGCAGCCACCCCCCGGGTCACCACACAGATACGCAGTATTTT. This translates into CASSHPPGHHTDTQYF.